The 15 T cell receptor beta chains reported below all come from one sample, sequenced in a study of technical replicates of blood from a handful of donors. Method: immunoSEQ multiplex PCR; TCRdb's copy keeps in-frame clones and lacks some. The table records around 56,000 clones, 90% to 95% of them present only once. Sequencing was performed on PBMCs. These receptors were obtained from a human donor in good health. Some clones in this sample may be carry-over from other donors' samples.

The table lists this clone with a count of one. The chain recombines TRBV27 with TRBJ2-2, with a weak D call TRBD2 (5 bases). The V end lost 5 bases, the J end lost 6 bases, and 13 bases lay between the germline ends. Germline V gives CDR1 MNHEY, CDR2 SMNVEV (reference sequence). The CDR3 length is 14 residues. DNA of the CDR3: TGTGCCAGCAGTCCCCTGCTAGCCCCCGGGGAGCTGTTTTTT. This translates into CASSPLLAPGELFF.

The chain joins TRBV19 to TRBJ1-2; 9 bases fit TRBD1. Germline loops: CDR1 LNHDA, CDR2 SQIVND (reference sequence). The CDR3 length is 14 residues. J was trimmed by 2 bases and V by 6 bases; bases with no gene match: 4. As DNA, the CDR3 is TGTGCCAGTAGGAAGACAGGGGGGAACTATGGCTACACCTTC. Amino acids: CASRKTGGNYGYTF.

The CDR3 bases are TGTGCCAGCAGGGGCCTGACGTCCCAAGAGACCCAGTACTTC. Residues: CASRGLTSQETQYF. The chain combines TRBV2 with TRBJ2-5; no reliable D call. Germline CDR1 and CDR2: SNHLY and FYNNEI. This CDR3 comprises 14 residues. Deletions cut 6 bases from V and 1 base from J, with 12 bases between.

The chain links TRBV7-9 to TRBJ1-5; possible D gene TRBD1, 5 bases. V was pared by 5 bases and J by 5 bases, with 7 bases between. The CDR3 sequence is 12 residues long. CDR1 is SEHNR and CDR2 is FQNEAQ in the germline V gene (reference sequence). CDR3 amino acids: CASSRGDQPQHF. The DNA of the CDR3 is TGTGCCAGCAGCCGGGGGGATCAGCCCCAGCATTTT.

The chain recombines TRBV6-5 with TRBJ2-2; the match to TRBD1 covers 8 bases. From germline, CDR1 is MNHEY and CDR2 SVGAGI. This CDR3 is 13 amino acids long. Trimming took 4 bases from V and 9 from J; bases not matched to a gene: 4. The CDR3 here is CASSFRTGRELFF. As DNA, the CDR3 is TGTGCCAGCAGTTTCAGGACAGGGCGGGAGCTGTTTTTT.

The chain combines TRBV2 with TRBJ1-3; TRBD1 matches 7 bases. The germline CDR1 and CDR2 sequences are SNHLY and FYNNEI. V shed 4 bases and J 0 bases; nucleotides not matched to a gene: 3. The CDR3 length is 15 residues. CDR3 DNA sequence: TGTGCCAGCAGTGCACAGGGGAGCTCTGGAAACACCATATATTTT. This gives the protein CASSAQGSSGNTIYF.

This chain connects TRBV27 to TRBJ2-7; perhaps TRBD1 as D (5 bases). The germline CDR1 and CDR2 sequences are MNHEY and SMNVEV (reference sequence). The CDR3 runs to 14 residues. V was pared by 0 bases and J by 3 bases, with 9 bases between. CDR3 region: CASSLSGVYYEQYF. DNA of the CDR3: TGTGCCAGCAGTTTATCAGGGGTTTACTACGAGCAGTACTTC.

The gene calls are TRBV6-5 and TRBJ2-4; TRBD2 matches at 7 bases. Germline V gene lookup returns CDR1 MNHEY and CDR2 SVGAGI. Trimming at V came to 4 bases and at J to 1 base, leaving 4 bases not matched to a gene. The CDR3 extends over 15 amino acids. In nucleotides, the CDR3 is TGTGCCAGCAGTTCTGCGGGGGTGGCCAAAAACATTCAGTACTTC. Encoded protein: CASSSAGVAKNIQYF.

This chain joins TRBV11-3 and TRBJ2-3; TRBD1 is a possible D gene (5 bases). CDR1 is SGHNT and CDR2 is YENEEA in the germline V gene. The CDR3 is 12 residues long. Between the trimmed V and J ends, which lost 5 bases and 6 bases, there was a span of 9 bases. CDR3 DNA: TGTGCCAGCAGCCAGGGCCGGGATACGCAGTATTTT. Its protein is CASSQGRDTQYF. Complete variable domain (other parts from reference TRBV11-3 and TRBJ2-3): EAGVVQSPRYKIIEKKQPVAFWCNPISGHNTLYWYLQNLGQGPELLIRYENEEAVDDSQLPKDRFSAERLKGVDSTLKIQPAELGDSAVYLCASSQGRDTQYFGPGTRLTVL.

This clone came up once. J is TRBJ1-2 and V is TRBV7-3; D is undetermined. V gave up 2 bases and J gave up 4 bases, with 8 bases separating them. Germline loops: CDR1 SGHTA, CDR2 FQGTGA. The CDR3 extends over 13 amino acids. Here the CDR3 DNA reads TGTGCCAGCAGCTTAGTCTCAGGCTATGGCTACACCTTC. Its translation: CASSLVSGYGYTF.

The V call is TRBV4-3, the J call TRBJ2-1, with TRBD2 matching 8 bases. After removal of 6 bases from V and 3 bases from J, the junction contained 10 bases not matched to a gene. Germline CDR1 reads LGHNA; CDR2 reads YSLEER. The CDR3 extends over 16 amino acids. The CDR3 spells CASSRLRSGNYNEQFF. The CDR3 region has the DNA TGCGCCAGCAGTCGCCTCCGTAGCGGGAACTACAATGAGCAGTTCTTC.

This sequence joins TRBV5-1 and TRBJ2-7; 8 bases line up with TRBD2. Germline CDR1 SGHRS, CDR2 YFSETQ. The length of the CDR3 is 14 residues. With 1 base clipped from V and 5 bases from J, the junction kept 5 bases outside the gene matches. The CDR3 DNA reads TGCGCCAGCAGCTTGCTTTTCGGGAGGGACGAGCAGTACTTC. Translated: CASSLLFGRDEQYF.

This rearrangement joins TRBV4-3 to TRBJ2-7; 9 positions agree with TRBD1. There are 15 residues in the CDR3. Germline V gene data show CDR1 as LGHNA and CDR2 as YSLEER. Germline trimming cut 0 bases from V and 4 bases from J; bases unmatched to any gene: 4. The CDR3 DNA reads TGCGCCAGCAGCCAAGATGGGGGACAGGGATACGAGCAGTACTTC. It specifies CASSQDGGQGYEQYF.

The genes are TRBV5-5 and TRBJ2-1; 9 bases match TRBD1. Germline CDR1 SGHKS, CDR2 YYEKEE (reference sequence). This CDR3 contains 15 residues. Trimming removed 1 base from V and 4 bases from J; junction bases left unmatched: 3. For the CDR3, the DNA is TGTGCCAGCAGCTTGACAGGGGGCGAATACAATGAGCAGTTCTTC. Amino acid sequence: CASSLTGGEYNEQFF. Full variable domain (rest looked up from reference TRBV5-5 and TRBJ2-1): DAGVTQSPTHLIKTRGQQVTLRCSPISGHKSVSWYQQVLGQGPQFIFQYYEKEERGRGNFPDRFSARQFPNYSSELNVNALLLGDSALYLCASSLTGGEYNEQFFGPGTRLTVL.

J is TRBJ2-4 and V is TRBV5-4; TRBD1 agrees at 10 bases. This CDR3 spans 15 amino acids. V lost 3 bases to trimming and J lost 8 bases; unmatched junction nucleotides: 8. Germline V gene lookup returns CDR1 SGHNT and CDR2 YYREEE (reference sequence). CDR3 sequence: CASSSPDRGGDIQYF. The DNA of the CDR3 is TGTGCCAGCAGCTCGCCGGACAGGGGGGGAGACATTCAGTACTTC.